Only a few counts were recorded for the clone carrying this TCR beta chain. Unique molecular identifiers were incorporated when the TCRbeta library was constructed. One entry per CDR3 protein results from TCRdb running MiXCR on the PCR reads. Of fewer than 750,000 distinct CDR3 sequences in the sample, 25% to 30% were seen once. The source of the sample is a study of T-cell reconstitution after alpha-beta-depleted transplantation in children. Germline V gene sequence: CDR1 MDHEN, CDR2 SYDVKM. V was trimmed by 4 bases and J by 0 bases, leaving 12 bases between them. The CDR3 is 15 residues long. This chain links TRBV28 with TRBJ1-2; D not certain. The specimen was PBMCs, collected before TCRalphabeta/CD19-depleted stem cell transplant. The sequence was obtained from a boy younger than two with Wiskott-Aldrich syndrome, due to receive a stem cell transplant. CDR3 DNA: TGTGCCAGCAGTTCAATCCTGGTGACTAACTATGGCTACACCTTC. Translation gives CASSSILVTNYGYTF.